This T cell receptor beta chain was captured by sequencing in a study of naive CD8 T cells in extremely preterm neonates. Study information: Adult ages are 25-50 years in the abstract, 20-50 in methods.

With respect to this clone: What it recognizes is unknown.

Study results and limitations: Relative to older groups, preterm infants had shorter, less trimmed CDR3s with fewer N additions. Compared with all age groups, preterm neonates showed less repertoire richness.

This CDR3 is 15 amino acids long. Germline V gives CDR1 MNHEY, CDR2 SVGAGI. V lost 7 bases, J lost 5 bases, and 20 bases lay in between. Sequenced by immunoSEQ multiplex PCR; TCRdb stores in-frame clones only, minus some. The sample lists around 4,900 clones, roughly 98% occurring once. V is TRBV6-5 and J is TRBJ1-1, with D maybe TRBD1 (6 bases). This sequence originates from a human donor in good health. The sequenced material came from naive CD8+ T cells from blood. The CDR3 DNA reads TGTGCCAGCAAGACAGCAGGGGTGGGGGAGACTGAAGCTTTCTTT. Translated, it gives CASKTAGVGETEAFF.